What follows are 26 T cell receptor beta chains derived from one specimen sequenced in a study of T-cell memory formation after mild COVID-19. TCRdb processed the 5' RACE reads anew with MiXCR; each CDR3 protein has one entry. The sample holds 400,000 to 450,000 distinct CDR3 sequences, roughly 17% seen once. The specimen was PBMCs or a T cell subset sorted from them (not recorded which). The receptors derive from a man aged 18 to 30 who had mild COVID-19 (a few samples of this study predate the infection). Cell type and time point are not known.

V gene TRBV12-3 or TRBV12-4 combines with J gene TRBJ1-1, with no clear D. The germline V and J ends were trimmed by 3 bases and 10 bases, with 15 bases remaining between them. The CDR3 consists of 13 residues. The DNA for the CDR3 is TGTGCCAGCAGTTTTCCGGGCGGGATTCTAGCTTTCTTT. This codes for CASSFPGGILAFF.

This sequence joins TRBV10-3 and TRBJ1-1; D remains ambiguous. CDR1 ENHRY and CDR2 SYGVKD come from the germline V gene. The ends were cut back, 0 bases at V and 1 base at J, with 6 bases in the middle. The CDR3 contains 14 residues. The CDR3 reads CAISESETNTEAFF. CDR3 in DNA: TGTGCCATCAGTGAGTCGGAAACGAACACTGAAGCTTTCTTT.

This clonotype was seen a few times. This sequence joins TRBV6-5 and TRBJ2-3; D is undetermined. This CDR3 has 17 residues. Germline V CDR1 and CDR2: MNHEY, SVGAGI. Trimming shortened V by 2 bases and J by 0 bases, and 15 bases separated the two germline ends. The CDR3: CASSYPFYRLSTDTQYF. CDR3 DNA: TGTGCCAGCAGTTACCCATTTTATAGGCTAAGCACAGATACGCAGTATTTT.

The rearrangement links TRBV24-1 to TRBJ2-2; D may correspond to TRBD1 or TRBD2 (5 bases each). The V end was cut by 4 bases, the J end by 4 bases, with 12 bases between. The V gene's germline CDR1 is KGHDR and CDR2 SFDVKD. This CDR3 region has 15 residues. CDR3: CATSDPTGPTGELFF. The CDR3 region has the DNA TGTGCCACCAGTGACCCGACGGGACCCACCGGGGAGCTGTTTTTT.

This clonotype occurred once. This chain links TRBV7-9 with TRBJ2-2; D may match TRBD1 or TRBD2 (6 bases each). In germline, CDR1 is SEHNR, CDR2 FQNEAQ (reference sequence). The CDR3 totals 14 residues. V dropped 7 bases and J dropped 5 bases, with 14 bases sitting between them. The CDR3 here is CASNGGEGTGELFF. DNA of the CDR3: TGTGCCAGCAACGGGGGCGAAGGGACCGGGGAGCTGTTTTTT.

This rearrangement joins TRBV12-3 or TRBV12-4 to TRBJ2-5, with D unclear. The CDR3 has 14 residues. The V and J ends lost 5 bases and 5 bases respectively, with 15 bases between them. The CDR3, as DNA: TGTGCCAGCAGTCCGGCTACAGCGACGGAGACCCAGTACTTC. It encodes CASSPATATETQYF.

The chain employs TRBV6-5 and TRBJ1-3; D not resolved. Deletions cut 6 bases from V and 1 base from J, with 7 bases between. Per germline, CDR1 MNHEY and CDR2 SVGAGI. The CDR3 length is 13 residues. In nucleotides, the CDR3 is TGTGCCAGCAGCGGACTGTCTGGAAACACCATATATTTT. Its translation is CASSGLSGNTIYF.

Many counts were recorded for this clonotype. The V and J genes are TRBV7-9 and TRBJ1-2, with 9 bases aligning to TRBD1. Germline V gene lookup returns CDR1 SEHNR and CDR2 FQNEAQ (reference sequence). The CDR3 covers 12 residues. The trim removed 3 bases at V and 7 bases at J, leaving 0 bases unmatched. The CDR3 DNA reads as TGTGCCAGCAGCTTGACAGGGGGTGGCTACACCTTC. Its protein product is CASSLTGGGYTF.

CDR3 protein: CASDPQGTNTEAFF. The CDR3 nucleotides read TGTGCCAGCGACCCACAGGGGACGAACACTGAAGCTTTCTTT. The chain recombines TRBV9 with TRBJ1-1; 7 bases match TRBD1. Per the germline V gene, CDR1 is SGDLS and CDR2 is YYNGEE. CDR3 size: 14 residues. V gave up 7 bases and J gave up 1 base; unmatched junction bases: 7. Supplemented by reference TRBV9 and TRBJ1-1, the full variable domain reads DSGVTQTPKHLITATGQRVTLRCSPRSGDLSVYWYQQSLDQGLQFLIQYYNGEERAKGNILERFSAQQFPDLHSELNLSSLELGDSALYFCASDPQGTNTEAFFGQGTRLTVV.

This clonotype was detected a few times. This sequence joins TRBV9 and TRBJ1-2, with 11 bases identical to TRBD1. Germline lookup yields CDR1 SGDLS and CDR2 YYNGEE. This CDR3 has 15 amino acids. V shed 1 base and J 8 bases; nucleotides not matched to a gene: 7. For the CDR3, the DNA is TGTGCCAGCAGCGTACCCCGGACAGGGGGCCACGGCTACACCTTC. Encoded protein: CASSVPRTGGHGYTF.

The V call is TRBV5-6, the J call TRBJ2-5; D might be TRBD1 (6 bases). Per the germline V gene, CDR1 is SGHDT and CDR2 is YYEEEE. V was clipped by 4 bases and J by 2 bases, with 15 bases between them. The CDR3 extends over 15 amino acids. CDR3 protein: CASSLGTLLQETQYF. The CDR3 nucleotides are TGTGCCAGCAGCCTCGGGACACTGCTACAAGAGACCCAGTACTTC. The entire variable domain, with the rest obtained from reference TRBV5-6 and TRBJ2-5, is as follows: DAGVTQSPTHLIKTRGQQVTLRCSPKSGHDTVSWYQQALGQGPQFIFQYYEEEERQRGNFPDRFSGHQFPNYSSELNVNALLLGDSALYLCASSLGTLLQETQYFGPGTRLLVL.

The chain employs TRBV11-2 and TRBJ1-2; D is unclear. From germline, CDR1 is SGHAT and CDR2 FQNNGV. CDR3 length: 15 residues. Trimming took 0 bases from V and 5 from J, leaving 13 bases between them. In DNA, the CDR3 is TGTGCCAGCAGCTTAGATATGGGGTTCCGGTATGGCTACACCTTC. Amino acids: CASSLDMGFRYGYTF.

Many counts were recorded for this clonotype. V is TRBV12-3 or TRBV12-4 and J is TRBJ2-3, with TRBD2 identical over 8 bases. The CDR3 sequence is 13 residues long. CDR3 residues: CVNERGPADTQYF. The CDR3 nucleotides are TGTGTCAACGAGCGGGGGCCAGCAGATACGCAGTATTTT.

This clonotype came up a few times. The CDR3 loop is CASSWGLSTEAFF. DNA for the CDR3: TGTGCCAGCAGTTGGGGATTGAGCACTGAAGCTTTCTTT. The rearrangement uses TRBV6-5 and TRBJ1-1; D not resolved. V was trimmed by 4 bases and J by 4 bases, leaving 10 bases between them. The germline V gene has CDR1 MNHEY and CDR2 SVGAGI. CDR3 length: 13 residues.

The chain has TRBV10-3 and TRBJ1-1; 7 bases agree with TRBD1. The CDR3 runs to 14 residues. Germline values: CDR1 ENHRY, CDR2 SYGVKD. J gave up 7 bases and V 2 bases, and 7 bases lay outside the gene matches. The CDR3 reads CAISEADRASEAFF. The CDR3 nucleotides read TGTGCCATCAGTGAGGCCGACAGGGCAAGTGAAGCTTTCTTT.

V gene TRBV4-1 combines with J gene TRBJ2-7, with D maybe TRBD2 (7 bases). The CDR3 extends over 15 amino acids. The ends were cut back, 0 bases at V and 2 bases at J, with 11 bases in the middle. The germline V gene encodes CDR1 MGHRA and CDR2 YSYEKL. The CDR3 reads CASSQERGAPYEQYF. The DNA of the CDR3 is TGCGCCAGCAGCCAAGAACGGGGGGCCCCCTACGAGCAGTACTTC.

In its sample, this clonotype was seen a few times. The J gene is TRBJ2-1, the V gene TRBV24-1, with 8 bases lining up with TRBD2. The CDR3 is 13 residues long. CDR1 and CDR2 from the germline V gene are KGHDR and SFDVKD. V lost 1 base and J lost 12; bases outside the gene matches: 4. CDR3 amino acids: CATSDLAGVWQFF. CDR3 DNA sequence: TGTGCCACCAGTGATTTAGCGGGGGTTTGGCAGTTCTTC.

The chain has TRBV12-3 or TRBV12-4 and TRBJ2-1; 9 nucleotides agree with TRBD2. The CDR3 sequence is 15 residues long. The J segment lost 9 bases and the V segment lost 2 bases, leaving 8 bases of the junction unmatched. CDR3 region: CASSLTGGGAGEQFF. DNA for the CDR3: TGTGCCAGCAGTTTAACGGGCGGGGGGGCTGGTGAGCAGTTCTTC.

DNA for the CDR3: TGCGCCAGCAGCATGGCTTTTTGGGACTATGGCTACACCTTC. This sequence encodes CASSMAFWDYGYTF. The genes are TRBV5-1 and TRBJ1-2, with no clear D. Germline loops: CDR1 SGHRS, CDR2 YFSETQ. The CDR3 has 14 residues. The V gene lost 4 bases and the J gene lost 3 bases, with 13 bases spanning the gap.

V and J are TRBV7-3 and TRBJ2-1; tentatively, D is TRBD2 (6 bases). The CDR3 extends over 13 amino acids. Germline assignment: CDR1 SGHTA and CDR2 FQGTGA. Trimming removed 5 bases from V and 6 bases from J, with 11 bases in between. CDR3 coding DNA: TGTGCCAGCAGCCGACGTAGCGGCAATGAGCAGTTCTTC. It specifies CASSRRSGNEQFF.

V usage is TRBV20-1 and J usage is TRBJ2-1; 9 positions match TRBD1. This CDR3 has 14 amino acids. J was trimmed by 3 bases and V by 4 bases; bases with no gene match: 4. Germline CDR1 reads DFQATT; CDR2 reads SNEGSKA (reference sequence). CDR3: CSATQGQGYNEQFF. The CDR3 DNA sequence: TGCAGTGCTACACAGGGACAGGGCTACAATGAGCAGTTCTTC.

The genes are TRBV5-1 and TRBJ2-4; 7 nucleotides agree with TRBD1. Germline trimming cut 2 bases from V and 8 bases from J; bases unmatched to any gene: 7. CDR1 SGHRS and CDR2 YFSETQ come from the germline V gene. The length of the CDR3 is 14 residues. The CDR3 here is CASSFGQEMDIQYF. CDR3 nucleotides: TGCGCCAGCAGCTTTGGACAGGAGATGGACATTCAGTACTTC.

This clonotype was observed a few times. V gene TRBV4-3 combines with J gene TRBJ2-5; TRBD2 aligns across 8 bases. Per germline, CDR1 LGHNA and CDR2 YSLEER. With 5 bases clipped from V and 5 bases from J, the junction kept 16 bases outside the gene matches. This CDR3 region has 17 residues. The CDR3, as DNA: TGCGCCAGCAGCTTTTCGGCGAGCGGGGGTGGCTCGGAGACCCAGTACTTC. Amino acids: CASSFSASGGGSETQYF.

In its sample, this clonotype was seen a few times. The CDR3 bases are TGCGCCAGCAGGGGGACGGCGGGGAACAATGAGCAGTTCTTC. Protein sequence: CASRGTAGNNEQFF. The chain uses TRBV5-1 and TRBJ2-1; maybe TRBD2 (6 bases). CDR3 size: 14 residues. Germline V gene lookup returns CDR1 SGHRS and CDR2 YFSETQ. Trimming cost V 5 bases and J 5 bases, with 14 bases left between them.

This clonotype was detected a few times. This chain links TRBV5-1 with TRBJ2-3; 7 positions match TRBD2. The V segment lost 5 bases and the J segment 2 bases; nucleotides outside the gene matches: 11. The CDR3 has 16 residues. CDR1 and CDR2 from the germline V gene are SGHRS and YFSETQ. DNA of the CDR3: TGCGCCAGCAGAGTGTCAGCGGGGAGCCCCACAGATACGCAGTATTTT. Translating gives CASRVSAGSPTDTQYF. The variable domain in full, completed from reference TRBV5-1 and TRBJ2-3, reads KAGVTQTPRYLIKTRGQQVTLSCSPISGHRSVSWYQQTPGQGLQFLFEYFSETQRNKGNFPGRFSGRQFSNSRSEMNVSTLELGDSALYLCASRVSAGSPTDTQYFGPGTRLTVL.

The chain links TRBV20-1 to TRBJ2-3; D call uncertain. Germline V gene sequence: CDR1 DFQATT, CDR2 SNEGSKA (reference sequence). With 4 bases removed from V and 4 bases from J, the gap between germline ends came to 15 bases. There are 14 residues in the CDR3. CDR3 coding DNA: TGCAGTGCTAATGCCCTCCTCTCGTCAGATACGCAGTATTTT. This translates into CSANALLSSDTQYF.